This TCR beta chain was retrieved from a study of CD8+ T cells in alopecia areata. Study-level findings and limits: Any link of baseline CD8+ expansion to response, resting on one nonresponder, remains uncertain. Tofacitinib delivered significant drops in scalp clonality and in expanded CD8+ clones among the top 100.

Germline V CDR1 and CDR2: SGHRS, YFSETQ. V shed 4 bases and J shed 7 bases, with 14 bases lying between them. This CDR3 region has 13 residues. TCR sequencing used cDNA made by reverse transcription of extracted RNA. Method: immunoSEQ multiplex PCR; TCRdb's copy keeps in-frame clones and lacks some. The repertoire includes some 220,000 clones, around 57% of them detected once, and around 1.5% sits in the top ten. In the case of this clone: Its antigen is not known.

Specified treatment: oral pan-JAK inhibitor, 5-10 mg twice daily. The genes are TRBV5-1 and TRBJ1-1; TRBD1 is a possible D gene (6 bases). Specimen: CD4+ T cells sorted from blood, collected at week 4, from a patient treated with tofacitinib. This clonotype originated in a human donor with alopecia areata. For the CDR3, the DNA is TGCGCCAGCAGCCCTCGACAGGACTTTGAAGCTTTCTTT. Translating it yields CASSPRQDFEAFF.